The 11 T cell receptor beta chains below all came from one sample that was sequenced in a study of T-cell memory formation after mild COVID-19. TCRdb ran MiXCR on the 5' RACE reads and lists one entry per CDR3 protein. The data contain 470,000 or so distinct CDR3 sequences, roughly 20% of them singletons. Sequences were obtained from PBMCs or a T cell subset sorted from them (not recorded which). These receptors all come from an adult woman who had mild COVID-19 (a few samples of this study predate the infection). Cell type and time point are not known.

The gene calls are TRBV4-1 and TRBJ2-1, with D perhaps TRBD2 (6 bases). The CDR3 sequence is 17 residues long. Germline V gene lookup returns CDR1 MGHRA and CDR2 YSYEKL. V was pared by 3 bases and J by 7 bases, with 22 bases between. CDR3 nucleotide sequence: TGCGCCAGCAGCCAGCTTTACAGCGGGCTCTCTGTTAATGAGCAGTTCTTC. Protein product: CASSQLYSGLSVNEQFF.

The chain links TRBV7-3 to TRBJ2-3; D is perhaps TRBD1 or TRBD2 (6 bases each). V gave up 0 bases and J gave up 2 bases, with 9 bases separating them. The CDR3 has 15 amino acids. Per germline, CDR1 SGHTA and CDR2 FQGTGA. CDR3 DNA: TGTGCCAGCAGCTTAACGGCGGGACACACAGATACGCAGTATTTT. Amino acids: CASSLTAGHTDTQYF.

The chain recombines TRBV6-1 with TRBJ1-1; no firm D call. CDR3 length equals 14 residues. Germline lookup yields CDR1 MNHNS and CDR2 SASEGT. V shed 7 bases and J shed 1 base, with 13 bases lying between them. CDR3 sequence: CASTERDWNTEAFF. CDR3 bases: TGTGCCAGCACCGAACGAGACTGGAACACTGAAGCTTTCTTT.

The rearrangement uses TRBV20-1 and TRBJ1-2; the match to TRBD1 covers 8 bases. CDR3 length equals 12 residues. Germline V gene data show CDR1 as DFQATT and CDR2 as SNEGSKA (reference sequence). The J segment lost 4 bases and the V segment lost 6 bases, leaving 4 bases of the junction unmatched. The CDR3: CSAGQGFYGYTF. The CDR3 coding sequence is TGCAGTGCCGGACAGGGTTTCTATGGCTACACCTTC.

The chain has TRBV14 and TRBJ2-1; D possibly matches TRBD1 or TRBD2 (5 bases each). V lost 0 bases and J lost 5, with 14 bases in between. The CDR3 is made up of 16 amino acids. Germline V gene sequence: CDR1 SGHDN, CDR2 FVKESK. The CDR3 sequence: CASSQDRWGINNEQFF. The CDR3 bases are TGTGCCAGCAGCCAAGACCGATGGGGGATCAACAATGAGCAGTTCTTC. Based on the CDR3 plus reference TRBV14 and TRBJ2-1, the full variable domain is EAGVTQFPSHSVIEKGQTVTLRCDPISGHDNLYWYRRVMGKEIKFLLHFVKESKQDESGMPNNRFLAERTGGTYSTLKVQPAELEDSGVYFCASSQDRWGINNEQFFGPGTRLTVL.

The chain uses TRBV7-3 and TRBJ2-5, with D tentatively TRBD2 (5 bases). Germline V gene lookup returns CDR1 SGHTA and CDR2 FQGTGA. Between the trimmed V and J ends, which lost 0 bases and 1 base, there was a span of 9 bases. CDR3 length equals 15 residues. The CDR3 sequence: CASSLTGRGQETQYF. The CDR3 DNA is TGTGCCAGCAGCTTAACTGGGAGAGGCCAAGAGACCCAGTACTTC.

The V and J genes are TRBV6-2 or TRBV6-3 and TRBJ2-3; either TRBD1 or TRBD2 may fit D (5 bases each). V shed 0 bases and J shed 1 base, with 8 bases lying between them. In germline, CDR1 is MNHEY, CDR2 SVGEGT. This CDR3 is built from 15 residues. DNA for the CDR3: TGTGCCAGCAGTTACTCCGGGACCCGCACAGATACGCAGTATTTT. It is translated as CASSYSGTRTDTQYF.

The J gene is TRBJ2-1, the V gene TRBV9; 7 nucleotides align to TRBD2. CDR1 SGDLS and CDR2 YYNGEE come from the germline V gene. V gave up 3 bases and J gave up 6 bases; unmatched junction bases: 9. The CDR3 has 15 amino acids. The CDR3 reads CASSAYTSEVNEQFF. The CDR3 DNA reads as TGTGCCAGCAGCGCGTATACTAGCGAAGTCAATGAGCAGTTCTTC.

The V and J genes are TRBV15 and TRBJ1-4, with TRBD1 as a possible D gene (5 bases). CDR1 LNHNV and CDR2 YYDKDF come from the germline V gene (reference sequence). The CDR3 totals 16 residues. With 0 bases removed from V and 6 bases from J, the gap between germline ends came to 14 bases. CDR3: CATSRDKGQWDEKLFF. The DNA of the CDR3 is TGTGCCACCAGCAGAGATAAGGGGCAGTGGGATGAAAAACTGTTTTTT.

V is TRBV20-1 and J is TRBJ2-3; 8 nucleotides agree with TRBD1. With the DNA end fitting TRBJ2-1 better, the J assignment may be wrong. This CDR3 comprises 13 residues. Germline CDR1 DFQATT, CDR2 SNEGSKA (reference sequence). CDR3 bases: TGCAGTGCTGCCCACAGGGGGTACAATGAGCAGTTCTTC. Translating gives CSAAHRGYNEQFF.

J is TRBJ1-5 and V is TRBV3-1; D not certain. This CDR3 spans 17 amino acids. Between the trimmed V and J ends, which lost 0 bases and 0 bases, there was a span of 12 bases. Germline V lookup: CDR1 LGHDT, CDR2 YNNKEL (reference sequence). The CDR3 coding sequence is TGTGCCAGCAGCCAAGAGCCCCCAGGCTTTAGCAATCAGCCCCAGCATTTT. Translating gives CASSQEPPGFSNQPQHF.